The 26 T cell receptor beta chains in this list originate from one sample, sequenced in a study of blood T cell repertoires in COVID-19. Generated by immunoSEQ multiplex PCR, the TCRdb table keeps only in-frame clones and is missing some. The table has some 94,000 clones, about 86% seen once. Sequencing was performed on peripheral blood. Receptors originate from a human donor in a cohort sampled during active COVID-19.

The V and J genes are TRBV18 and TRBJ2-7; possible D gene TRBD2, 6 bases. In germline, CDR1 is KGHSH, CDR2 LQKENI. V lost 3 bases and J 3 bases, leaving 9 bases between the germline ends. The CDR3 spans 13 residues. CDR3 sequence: CASSPNGGYEQYF. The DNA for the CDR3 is TGTGCCAGCTCACCGAACGGGGGCTACGAGCAGTACTTC.

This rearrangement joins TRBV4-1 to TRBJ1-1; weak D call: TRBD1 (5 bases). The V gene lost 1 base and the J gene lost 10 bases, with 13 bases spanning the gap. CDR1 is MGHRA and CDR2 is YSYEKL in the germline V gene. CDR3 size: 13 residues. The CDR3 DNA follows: TGCGCCAGCAGCCAAGTGGGACTTGTCGGAGCTTTCTTT. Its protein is CASSQVGLVGAFF.

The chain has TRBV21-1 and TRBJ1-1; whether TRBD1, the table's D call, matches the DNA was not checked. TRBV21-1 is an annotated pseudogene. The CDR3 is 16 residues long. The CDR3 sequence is CASSKQPGQRNTEAFF. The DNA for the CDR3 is TGTGCCAGCAGCAAGCAACCAGGACAGCGGAACACTGAAGCTTTCTTT.

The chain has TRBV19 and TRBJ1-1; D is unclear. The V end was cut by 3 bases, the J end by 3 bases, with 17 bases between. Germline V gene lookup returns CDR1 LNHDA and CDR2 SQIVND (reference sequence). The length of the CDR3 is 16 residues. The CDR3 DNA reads TGTGCCAGTAGTATTTTGGGTATCGGGAGGTACACTGAAGCTTTCTTT. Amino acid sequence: CASSILGIGRYTEAFF.

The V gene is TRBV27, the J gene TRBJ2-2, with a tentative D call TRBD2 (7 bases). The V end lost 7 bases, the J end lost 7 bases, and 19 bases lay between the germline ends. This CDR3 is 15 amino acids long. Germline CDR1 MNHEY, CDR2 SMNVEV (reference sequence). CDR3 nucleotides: TGTGCCAGCACCCACACAGGGACGGGAGGCGGGGAGCTGTTTTTT. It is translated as CASTHTGTGGGELFF.

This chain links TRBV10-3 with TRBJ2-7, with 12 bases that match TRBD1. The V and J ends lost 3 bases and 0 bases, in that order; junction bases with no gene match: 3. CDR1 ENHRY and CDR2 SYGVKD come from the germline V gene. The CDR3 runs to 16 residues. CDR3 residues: CAISDPGQGASYEQYF. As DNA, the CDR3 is TGTGCCATCAGTGACCCGGGACAGGGGGCCTCCTACGAGCAGTACTTC.

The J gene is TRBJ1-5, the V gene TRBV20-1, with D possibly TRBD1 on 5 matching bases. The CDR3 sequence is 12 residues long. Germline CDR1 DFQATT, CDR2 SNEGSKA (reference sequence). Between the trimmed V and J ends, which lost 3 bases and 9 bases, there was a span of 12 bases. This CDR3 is CSASPGTPPQHF. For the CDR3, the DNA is TGCAGTGCTAGTCCAGGGACTCCGCCCCAGCATTTT.

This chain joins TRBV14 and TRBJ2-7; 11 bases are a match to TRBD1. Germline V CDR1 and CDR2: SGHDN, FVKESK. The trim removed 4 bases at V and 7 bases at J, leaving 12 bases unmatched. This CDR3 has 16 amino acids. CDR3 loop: CASSLLPGQGAVEQYF. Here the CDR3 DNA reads TGTGCCAGCAGCCTTCTCCCTGGACAGGGGGCAGTGGAGCAGTACTTC.

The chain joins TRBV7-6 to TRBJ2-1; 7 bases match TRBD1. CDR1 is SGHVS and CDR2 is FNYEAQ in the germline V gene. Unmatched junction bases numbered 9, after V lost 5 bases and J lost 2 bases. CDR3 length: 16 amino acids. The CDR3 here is CASSPSPGTAYNEQFF. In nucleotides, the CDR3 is TGTGCCAGCAGCCCAAGCCCCGGGACAGCCTACAATGAGCAGTTCTTC.

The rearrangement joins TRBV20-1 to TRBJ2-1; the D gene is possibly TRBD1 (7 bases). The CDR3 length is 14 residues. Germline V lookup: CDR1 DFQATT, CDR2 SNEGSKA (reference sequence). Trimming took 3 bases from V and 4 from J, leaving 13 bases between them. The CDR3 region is CSASMQGGYNEQFF. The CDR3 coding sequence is TGCAGTGCTAGTATGCAGGGGGGTTACAATGAGCAGTTCTTC.

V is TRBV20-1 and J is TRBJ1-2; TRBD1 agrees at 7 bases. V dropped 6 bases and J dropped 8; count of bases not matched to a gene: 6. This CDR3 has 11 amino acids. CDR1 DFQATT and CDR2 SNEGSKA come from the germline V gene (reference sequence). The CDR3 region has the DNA TGCAGTGCCGCCCGACAGGGCGGCTACACCTTC. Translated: CSAARQGGYTF.

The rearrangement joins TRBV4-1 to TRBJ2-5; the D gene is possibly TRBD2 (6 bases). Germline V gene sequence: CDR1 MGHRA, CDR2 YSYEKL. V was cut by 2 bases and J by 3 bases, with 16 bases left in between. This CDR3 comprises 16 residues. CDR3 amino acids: CASSQMGRDFEETQYF. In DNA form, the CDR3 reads TGCGCCAGCAGCCAAATGGGCCGGGACTTCGAAGAGACCCAGTACTTC.

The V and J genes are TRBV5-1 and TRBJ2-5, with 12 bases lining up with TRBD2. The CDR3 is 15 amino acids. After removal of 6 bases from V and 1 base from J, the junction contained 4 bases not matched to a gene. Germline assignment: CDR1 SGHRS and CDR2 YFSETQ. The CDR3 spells CASKLAGGSQETQYF. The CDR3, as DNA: TGCGCCAGCAAGCTAGCGGGAGGGAGCCAAGAGACCCAGTACTTC.

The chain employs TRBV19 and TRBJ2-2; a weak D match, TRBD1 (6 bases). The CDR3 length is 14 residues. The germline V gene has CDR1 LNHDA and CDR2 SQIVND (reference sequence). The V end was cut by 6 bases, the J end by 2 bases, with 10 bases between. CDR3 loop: CASSKDRNTGELFF. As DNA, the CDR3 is TGTGCCAGTAGCAAGGACAGAAACACCGGGGAGCTGTTTTTT.

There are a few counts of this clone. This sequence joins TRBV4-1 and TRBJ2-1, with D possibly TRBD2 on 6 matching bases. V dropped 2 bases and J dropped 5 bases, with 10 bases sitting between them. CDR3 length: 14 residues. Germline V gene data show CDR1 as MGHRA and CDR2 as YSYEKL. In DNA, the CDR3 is TGCGCCAGCAGCCAACGGGAGACGGACAATGAGCAGTTCTTC. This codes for CASSQRETDNEQFF.

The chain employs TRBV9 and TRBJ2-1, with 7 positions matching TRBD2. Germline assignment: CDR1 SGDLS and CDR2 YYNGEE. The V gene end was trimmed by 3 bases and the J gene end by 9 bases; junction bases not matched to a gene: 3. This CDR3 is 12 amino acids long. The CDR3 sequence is CASSGGGLEQFF. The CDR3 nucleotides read TGTGCCAGCAGCGGCGGGGGACTTGAGCAGTTCTTC.

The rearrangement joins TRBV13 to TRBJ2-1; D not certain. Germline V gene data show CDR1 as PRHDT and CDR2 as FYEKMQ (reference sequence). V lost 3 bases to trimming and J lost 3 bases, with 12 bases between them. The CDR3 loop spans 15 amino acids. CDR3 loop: CASSLAGDGYNEQFF. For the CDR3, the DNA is TGTGCCAGCAGCTTGGCCGGAGATGGCTACAATGAGCAGTTCTTC.

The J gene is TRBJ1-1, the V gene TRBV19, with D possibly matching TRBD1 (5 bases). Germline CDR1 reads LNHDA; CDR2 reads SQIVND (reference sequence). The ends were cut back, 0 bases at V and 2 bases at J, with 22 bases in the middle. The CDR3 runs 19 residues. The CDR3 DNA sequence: TGTGCCAGTAGTATAGAGCCGACAGTCGCTAAGATCTTTAACACTGAAGCTTTCTTT. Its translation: CASSIEPTVAKIFNTEAFF.

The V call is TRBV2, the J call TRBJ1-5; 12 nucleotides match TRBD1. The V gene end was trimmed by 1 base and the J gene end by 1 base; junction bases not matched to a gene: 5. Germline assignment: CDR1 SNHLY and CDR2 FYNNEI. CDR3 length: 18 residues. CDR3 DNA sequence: TGTGCCAGCAGTGAAGGGGGACAGGGGGCGAGCAGCAATCAGCCCCAGCATTTT. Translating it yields CASSEGGQGASSNQPQHF.

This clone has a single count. CDR3: CASSYTGTSGRREQFF. CDR3 in DNA: TGCGCCAGCAGCTATACCGGGACTAGCGGGAGAAGGGAGCAGTTCTTC. The chain recombines TRBV5-1 with TRBJ2-1, with 14 bases that match TRBD2. Germline V gene data show CDR1 as SGHRS and CDR2 as YFSETQ. The trim removed 3 bases at V and 10 bases at J, leaving 9 bases unmatched. This CDR3 spans 16 amino acids.

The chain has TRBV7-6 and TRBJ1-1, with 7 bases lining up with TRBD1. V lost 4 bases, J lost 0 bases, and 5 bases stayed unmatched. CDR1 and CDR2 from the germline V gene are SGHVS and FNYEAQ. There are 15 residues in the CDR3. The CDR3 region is CASSSTRGMNTEAFF. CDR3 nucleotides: TGTGCCAGCAGCTCAACCAGGGGGATGAACACTGAAGCTTTCTTT.

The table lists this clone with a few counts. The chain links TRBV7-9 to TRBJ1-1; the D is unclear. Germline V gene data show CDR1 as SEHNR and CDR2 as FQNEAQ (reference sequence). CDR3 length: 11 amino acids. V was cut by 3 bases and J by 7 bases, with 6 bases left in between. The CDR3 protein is CASSLGFEAFF. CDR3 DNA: TGTGCCAGCAGCTTGGGCTTTGAAGCTTTCTTT.

The CDR3 region has the DNA TGTGCCAGCAGTACCCGACAGGGGATAAGTGAAAAACTGTTTTTT. It codes for CASSTRQGISEKLFF. This chain uses TRBV28 with TRBJ1-4; 8 bases line up with TRBD1. This CDR3 is built from 15 residues. Germline CDR1 is MDHEN and CDR2 is SYDVKM. V was clipped by 5 bases and J by 7 bases; unmatched bases: 9. Full variable domain (missing parts from reference TRBV28 and TRBJ1-4): DVKVTQSSRYLVKRTGEKVFLECVQDMDHENMFWYRQDPGLGLRLIYFSYDVKMKEKGDIPEGYSVSREKKERFSLILESASTNQTSMYLCASSTRQGISEKLFFGSGTQLSVL.

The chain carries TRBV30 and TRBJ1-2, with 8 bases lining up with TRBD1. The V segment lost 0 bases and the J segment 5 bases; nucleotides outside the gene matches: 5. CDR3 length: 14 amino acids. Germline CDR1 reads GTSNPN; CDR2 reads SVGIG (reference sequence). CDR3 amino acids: CAWSVGQGAYGYTF. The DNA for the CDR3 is TGTGCCTGGAGTGTAGGTCAGGGGGCGTATGGCTACACCTTC.

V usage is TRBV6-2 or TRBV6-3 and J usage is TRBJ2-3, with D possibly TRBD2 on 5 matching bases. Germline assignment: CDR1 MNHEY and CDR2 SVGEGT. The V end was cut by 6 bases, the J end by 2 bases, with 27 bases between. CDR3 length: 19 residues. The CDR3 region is CASSPPPTSWGSYTDTQYF. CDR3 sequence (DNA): TGTGCCAGCAGCCCCCCCCCTACTAGTTGGGGATCGTACACAGATACGCAGTATTTT.

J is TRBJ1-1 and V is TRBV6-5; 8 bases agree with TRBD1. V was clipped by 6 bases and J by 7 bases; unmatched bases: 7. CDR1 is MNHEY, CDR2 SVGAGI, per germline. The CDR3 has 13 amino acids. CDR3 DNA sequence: TGTGCCAGCAGCAAGGACAGGGCGGGTGAAGCTTTCTTT. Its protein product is CASSKDRAGEAFF.